Described below is a single TCR beta chain sequence and its context. Its matching antigen is unknown. The germline CDR1 and CDR2 sequences are SNHLY and FYNNEI. CDR3 size: 14 residues. V was shortened by 3 bases and J by 1 base, with 7 bases between the two germline ends. In the naive CD8 group, cells lacked CD45RO and were positively selected for CCR7, so terminally differentiated effector memory CD45RA+ cells were left out. This specimen comes from a study of shared clonotypes between healthy human individuals. Study-level findings and limits: In a few donors, about 5% of naive CD4 clonotypes appeared in common.

Assay: immunoSEQ multiplex PCR; the TCRdb copy retains only in-frame clones and omits some. This sample has under 850,000 clones, with 90% to 95% found just once. The genes are TRBV2 and TRBJ1-3; D uncertain. What was sequenced was naive CD8+ T cells sorted from blood. The receptor was isolated from a man younger than 45 in good health. CDR3 coding DNA: TGTGCCAGCAGTGACAGTACTTCTGGAAACACCATATATTTT. The encoded protein is CASSDSTSGNTIYF.